The 17 T cell receptor beta chains reported below all come from one sample, sequenced in a study of blood T cell repertoires in COVID-19. Profiling relied on immunoSEQ multiplex PCR, and the TCRdb table lists in-frame clones only, not all of them. The sample contains about 250,000 clones, 83% of which appear only once. Sequencing was performed on peripheral blood. These receptors came from a man aged 35 to 55 with active or convalescent COVID-19.

The V and J genes are TRBV5-1 and TRBJ2-1; 12 bases agree with TRBD2. The CDR3 is 15 residues long. V lost 7 bases and J lost 8; bases outside the gene matches: 10. CDR1 is SGHRS and CDR2 is YFSETQ in the germline V gene. CDR3 loop: CASGELAGGGDEQFF. CDR3 sequence (DNA): TGCGCCAGCGGAGAACTAGCGGGAGGTGGCGATGAGCAGTTCTTC.

V and J are TRBV2 and TRBJ2-5, with D maybe TRBD2 (6 bases). V was clipped by 4 bases and J by 5 bases, with 17 bases between them. The CDR3 length is 15 residues. Germline CDR1 is SNHLY and CDR2 is FYNNEI. CDR3 coding DNA: TGTGCCAGCAGTGCGAGCGGGCAGGCCGGGGAGACCCAGTACTTC. It codes for CASSASGQAGETQYF.

This clone is a singleton in its sample. The chain has TRBV11-3 and TRBJ1-2, with 9 bases lining up with TRBD1. The CDR3 loop spans 13 amino acids. The V segment lost 7 bases and the J segment 7 bases; nucleotides outside the gene matches: 7. The germline V gene encodes CDR1 SGHNT and CDR2 YENEEA. The CDR3 nucleotides are TGTGCCAGCACCTCGACAGGGGGTATTGGCTACACCTTC. It specifies CASTSTGGIGYTF. The full variable domain, with the rest looked up from reference TRBV11-3 and TRBJ1-2, is EAGVVQSPRYKIIEKKQPVAFWCNPISGHNTLYWYLQNLGQGPELLIRYENEEAVDDSQLPKDRFSAERLKGVDSTLKIQPAELGDSAVYLCASTSTGGIGYTFGSGTRLTVV.

In this sample, this clone turned up once. The CDR3 protein is CASSQEYRYNEQFF. In DNA form, the CDR3 reads TGTGCCAGCAGCCAAGAGTACAGATACAATGAGCAGTTCTTC. The chain is built from TRBV3-1 (or the pseudogene TRBV3-2) and TRBJ2-1, with D uncertain. This CDR3 contains 14 residues. Trimming shortened V by 0 bases and J by 4 bases, and 7 bases separated the two germline ends. Germline assignment: CDR1 LGHDT and CDR2 YNNKEL (reference sequence).

The genes are TRBV12-5 and TRBJ1-3; 7 nucleotides align to TRBD1. The germline CDR1 and CDR2 sequences are LGHNT and FRNRAP. Trimming removed 1 base from V and 2 bases from J; junction bases left unmatched: 5. This CDR3 has 16 residues. The CDR3 DNA reads as TGTGCTAGTGGTTTGGCCACAGGGGCGGCTGGAAACACCATATATTTT. Translated, it gives CASGLATGAAGNTIYF.

The J gene is TRBJ2-7, the V gene TRBV12-3 or TRBV12-4; D gene unclear. Trimming shortened V by 1 base and J by 6 bases, and 7 bases separated the two germline ends. The CDR3 consists of 12 residues. The CDR3 spells CASSLGAFEQYF. The DNA of the CDR3 is TGTGCCAGCAGTTTAGGGGCATTCGAGCAGTACTTC.

This clone was seen a handful of times. V gene TRBV2 combines with J gene TRBJ1-2; tentative D call: TRBD1 (6 bases). Germline V gene sequence: CDR1 SNHLY, CDR2 FYNNEI. The CDR3 loop spans 13 amino acids. The V end lost 4 bases, the J end lost 5 bases, and 11 bases lay between the germline ends. CDR3 bases: TGTGCCAGCAGTGCCAGGGGAGGGTATGGCTACACCTTC. Amino acid sequence: CASSARGGYGYTF. The variable domain in full, with the rest retrieved from reference TRBV2 and TRBJ1-2, is EPEVTQTPSHQVTQMGQEVILRCVPISNHLYFYWYRQILGQKVEFLVSFYNNEISEKSEIFDDQFSVERPDGSNFTLKIRSTKLEDSAMYFCASSARGGYGYTFGSGTRLTVV.

The V call is TRBV5-1, the J call TRBJ2-2; 7 nucleotides match TRBD2. CDR1 and CDR2 (germline): SGHRS, YFSETQ. The CDR3 length is 14 residues. J was trimmed by 11 bases and V by 9 bases; bases with no gene match: 16. The CDR3 sequence is CATRGLLGGSELFF. DNA of the CDR3: TGCGCCACGCGAGGCCTATTGGGGGGGAGTGAGCTGTTTTTT. Drawing the rest from reference TRBV5-1 and TRBJ2-2, the complete variable domain is KAGVTQTPRYLIKTRGQQVTLSCSPISGHRSVSWYQQTPGQGLQFLFEYFSETQRNKGNFPGRFSGRQFSNSRSEMNVSTLELGDSALYLCATRGLLGGSELFFGEGSRLTVL.

This chain uses TRBV6-5 with TRBJ1-2, with 9 bases fitting TRBD1. Trimming cost V 6 bases and J 8 bases; bases outside gene matches: 10. From germline, CDR1 is MNHEY and CDR2 SVGAGI. The CDR3 has 14 amino acids. The CDR3 DNA reads as TGTGCCAGCAGATACGGGACAGGGTTAGAAGGCTACACCTTC. It is translated as CASRYGTGLEGYTF.

This chain links TRBV19 with TRBJ1-5; D is unclear. This CDR3 is 16 amino acids long. V gave up 0 bases and J gave up 3 bases, with 12 bases separating them. Germline values: CDR1 LNHDA, CDR2 SQIVND (reference sequence). Here the CDR3 reads CASSIDAGTINQPQHF. CDR3 nucleotides: TGTGCCAGTAGTATAGATGCAGGAACGATCAATCAGCCCCAGCATTTT.

This clone has just a few counts. V and J are TRBV25-1 and TRBJ1-2, with a tentative D call TRBD1 (6 bases). The germline V gene encodes CDR1 MGHDK and CDR2 SYGVNS. Trimming took 1 base from V and 7 from J, leaving 16 bases between them. CDR3 size: 15 residues. The CDR3 DNA is TGTGCCAGCAGTGAATGGGGCTTGACACAGGGTGGCTACACCTTC. Its translation: CASSEWGLTQGGYTF.

The chain employs TRBV5-1 and TRBJ1-1, with 8 bases that match TRBD1. With 0 bases clipped from V and 0 bases from J, the junction kept 10 bases outside the gene matches. Germline CDR1 reads SGHRS; CDR2 reads YFSETQ. There are 18 residues in the CDR3. The CDR3 DNA reads as TGCGCCAGCAGCTTGGAGGGACAGGCGCAGGCTTTGAACACTGAAGCTTTCTTT. Translated, it gives CASSLEGQAQALNTEAFF. The whole variable domain, remainder taken from reference TRBV5-1 and TRBJ1-1, is KAGVTQTPRYLIKTRGQQVTLSCSPISGHRSVSWYQQTPGQGLQFLFEYFSETQRNKGNFPGRFSGRQFSNSRSEMNVSTLELGDSALYLCASSLEGQAQALNTEAFFGQGTRLTVV.

The chain recombines TRBV20-1 with TRBJ1-2; D is unclear. The CDR3 loop spans 11 amino acids. Per germline, CDR1 DFQATT and CDR2 SNEGSKA (reference sequence). Trimming removed 0 bases from V and 7 bases from J, with 6 bases in between. CDR3 DNA sequence: TGCAGTGCTAGAGAGGCAGTTGGCTACACCTTC. This encodes CSAREAVGYTF.

This clone was recorded only once. The V gene is TRBV25-1, the J gene TRBJ2-5; no definite D call. Germline values: CDR1 MGHDK, CDR2 SYGVNS. The CDR3 extends over 17 amino acids. The V end lost 4 bases, the J end lost 0 bases, and 18 bases lay between the germline ends. The CDR3 here is CASSVPSAVLYQETQYF. CDR3 sequence (DNA): TGTGCCAGCAGTGTACCCTCGGCGGTATTGTACCAAGAGACCCAGTACTTC. Drawing the rest from reference TRBV25-1 and TRBJ2-5, the complete variable domain is EADIYQTPRYLVIGTGKKITLECSQTMGHDKMYWYQQDPGMELHLIHYSYGVNSTEKGDLSSESTVSRIRTEHFPLTLESARPSHTSQYLCASSVPSAVLYQETQYFGPGTRLLVL.

The CDR3 sequence is CASSPRTSDQETQYF. The CDR3 DNA reads TGTGCCAGCAGCCCGAGGACTAGCGACCAAGAGACCCAGTACTTC. The J gene is TRBJ2-5, the V gene TRBV7-2; TRBD2 agrees at 9 bases. Germline CDR1 reads SGHTA; CDR2 reads FQGNSA. Unmatched junction bases numbered 4, after V lost 5 bases and J lost 0 bases. The CDR3 is made up of 15 amino acids. Combining the CDR3 with reference TRBV7-2 and TRBJ2-5 gives the whole variable domain GAGVSQSPSNKVTEKGKDVELRCDPISGHTALYWYRQSLGQGLEFLIYFQGNSAPDKSGLPSDRFSAERTGGSVSTLTIQRTQQEDSAVYLCASSPRTSDQETQYFGPGTRLLVL.

The chain links TRBV7-9 to TRBJ1-1, with D perhaps TRBD1 (5 bases). V lost 4 bases to trimming and J lost 4 bases, with 16 bases between them. From germline, CDR1 is SEHNR and CDR2 FQNEAQ (reference sequence). This CDR3 contains 15 residues. The CDR3 DNA reads TGTGCCAGCAGCTACCAAAAATCGGGGGGCACTGAAGCTTTCTTT. Translation: CASSYQKSGGTEAFF.

The V gene is TRBV6-2 or TRBV6-3, the J gene TRBJ1-1; no reliable D call. The V gene's germline CDR1 is MNHEY and CDR2 SVGEGT. CDR3 size: 16 residues. V was trimmed by 1 base and J by 1 base, leaving 13 bases between them. CDR3 residues: CASSYFDGGGNTEAFF. CDR3 bases: TGTGCCAGCAGTTACTTTGATGGCGGCGGGAACACTGAAGCTTTCTTT.